This T cell receptor (beta chain) was recovered during a study of T-cell reconstitution after alpha-beta-depleted transplantation in children. Whole-study results and caveats: At day 60, the high TCRbeta diversity found in some patients originated from recipient T cells and thymic progenitors that had survived. Newly made T cells mostly supplied T-cell counts and diversity one year after transplant. There were reportedly several hundred expanded graft clones from which alpha-beta T cells came about two months after transplant.

This clonotype was found many times. No antigen is known for it. This CDR3 contains 15 residues. V lost 1 base and J lost 7; bases outside the gene matches: 4. The TCRbeta library incorporated unique molecular identifiers. TCRdb analysed the PCR reads with MiXCR anew, one entry per CDR3 protein. The sample has 200,000 or so distinct CDR3 sequences; 5.5% to 7% are singletons. The origin of this receptor is a boy between 2 and 15 years old with acute lymphoblastic leukemia, due to receive a stem cell transplant. The specimen comprised PBMCs, sampled before TCRalphabeta/CD19-depleted stem cell transplant. The V gene is TRBV12-3 or TRBV12-4, the J gene TRBJ2-4; the match to TRBD2 covers 10 bases. This CDR3 reads CASSLVPSGSNIQYF. The DNA for the CDR3 is TGTGCCAGCAGTTTAGTCCCTAGCGGGAGCAACATTCAGTACTTC.